This T cell receptor (beta chain) was recovered during a study of cytomegalovirus exposure and HLA in healthy donors. Study-wide results and limits: Across donors, sequencing depth was assumed by presence/absence analyses to be roughly uniform. Later analysis found that TCR beta chains associated with HLA were more clonally expanded than other, equally common chains. High sensitivity and specificity were reportedly achieved when the classifier diagnosed cytomegalovirus status.

On this clone: Its antigen remains unidentified.

The CDR3 runs 15 residues. Trimming took 2 bases from V and 1 from J; bases not matched to a gene: 3. Looked up from germline, CDR1 is SGHRS and CDR2 is YFSETQ. Amplification used 60 Vbeta primers and 13 Jbeta primers. Generated by immunoSEQ multiplex PCR, the TCRdb table keeps only in-frame clones and is missing some. This sample contains 100,000 or so clones. Material for sequencing was PBMCs. V is TRBV5-1 and J is TRBJ1-3, with 7 bases identical to TRBD1. This sequence was found in a woman under 40 in good health and CMV-seronegative. CDR3 in amino acids: CASSFSGGSGNTIYF. The CDR3 DNA reads as TGCGCCAGCAGCTTTTCAGGGGGATCTGGAAACACCATATATTTT.